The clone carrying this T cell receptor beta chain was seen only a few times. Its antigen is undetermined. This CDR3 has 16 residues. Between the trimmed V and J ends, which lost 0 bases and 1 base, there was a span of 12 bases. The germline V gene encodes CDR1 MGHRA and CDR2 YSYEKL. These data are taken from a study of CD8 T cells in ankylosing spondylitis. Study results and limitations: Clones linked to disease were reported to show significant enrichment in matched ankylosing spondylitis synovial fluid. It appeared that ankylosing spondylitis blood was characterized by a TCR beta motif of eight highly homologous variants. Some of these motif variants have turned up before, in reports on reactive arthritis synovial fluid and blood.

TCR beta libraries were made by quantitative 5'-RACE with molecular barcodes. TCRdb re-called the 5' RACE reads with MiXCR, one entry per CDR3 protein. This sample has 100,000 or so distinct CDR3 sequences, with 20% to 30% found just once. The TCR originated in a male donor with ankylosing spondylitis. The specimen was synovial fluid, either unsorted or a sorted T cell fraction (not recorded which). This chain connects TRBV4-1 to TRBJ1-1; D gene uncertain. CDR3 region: CASSQDPGFGNTEAFF. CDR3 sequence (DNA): TGCGCCAGCAGCCAAGATCCGGGTTTCGGGAACACTGAAGCTTTCTTT.